The T cell receptor (beta chain) described here comes from a study of T cell responses to AZD1222 COVID-19 vaccine. The germline V gene encodes CDR1 SGHTA and CDR2 FQGTGA. CDR3 size: 13 residues. V lost 4 bases, J lost 7 bases, and 10 bases lay in between. Sequenced by immunoSEQ multiplex PCR; TCRdb stores in-frame clones only, minus some. Of fewer than 85,000 clones detected, roughly 89% appear once; the ten largest clones hold 9.3%. The input for sequencing was peripheral blood, taken 28 days after the second AZD1222 dose. The chain recombines TRBV7-3 with TRBJ2-2, with D uncertain. The source of this sequence is an adult who received the AZD1222 COVID-19 vaccine. CDR3 nucleotides: TGTGCCAGCAGCTCGCCCCTTAGCGGGGAGCTGTTTTTT. Translating it yields CASSSPLSGELFF.